Sequencing of this T cell receptor (beta chain) was carried out in a study of early T cells in non-severe SARS-CoV-2 infection. For the study at large: Sequenced bulk RNA came from whole blood that was unsorted, and chains were unpaired.

cDNA molecules, individually, were tagged with unique molecular identifiers. TCRdb re-analysed the 5' RACE reads in MiXCR, keeping a single row per CDR3 protein. The sample records roughly 30,000 distinct CDR3 sequences, approximately 5.3% being singletons. V was pared by 6 bases and J by 1 base, with 9 bases between. The CDR3 length is 13 residues. Germline CDR1 and CDR2: SEHNR and FQNEAQ (reference sequence). This chain connects TRBV7-9 to TRBJ1-1; a possible D gene is TRBD1 (5 bases). The receptor was isolated from an adult who was a healthcare worker with PCR-confirmed SARS-CoV-2 infection or an uninfected control (not recorded which). Sample: whole blood. The CDR3: CASREQENTEAFF. CDR3 nucleotides: TGTGCCAGCAGGGAACAGGAGAACACTGAAGCTTTCTTT.